What follows are 29 T cell receptor beta chains derived from one specimen sequenced in a study of cytomegalovirus exposure and HLA in healthy donors. The PCR used 60 Vbeta and 13 Jbeta primers. The method was immunoSEQ multiplex PCR; TCRdb's version includes in-frame clones alone and lacks a portion of them. Found here are 80,000 or so clones, around 65% of them singletons; the top ten hold roughly 5%. Sequencing was performed on PBMCs. The receptors were sampled from a man aged 55 to 70 in good health and CMV-seropositive.

The rearrangement uses TRBV7-9 and TRBJ1-4; 7 bases line up with TRBD1. V was clipped by 4 bases and J by 3 bases; unmatched bases: 8. Per germline, CDR1 SEHNR and CDR2 FQNEAQ (reference sequence). The CDR3 spans 16 residues. CDR3 region: CASSSSSQGANEKLFF. CDR3 nucleotide sequence: TGTGCCAGCAGCTCCTCGTCCCAGGGGGCTAATGAAAAACTGTTTTTT.

This chain links TRBV5-1 with TRBJ1-4; D is possibly TRBD1 (6 bases). The CDR3 has 13 amino acids. CDR1 and CDR2 from the germline V gene are SGHRS and YFSETQ. V lost 1 base and J lost 8, with 9 bases in between. The CDR3 sequence is CASSLNRAEKLFF. CDR3 nucleotides: TGCGCCAGCAGCTTGAACAGGGCGGAAAAACTGTTTTTT.

The chain employs TRBV7-2 and TRBJ1-1, with D perhaps matching TRBD1 (6 bases). Trimming took 5 bases from V and 4 from J, leaving 14 bases between them. Germline CDR1 SGHTA, CDR2 FQGNSA. This CDR3 region has 14 residues. This chain's CDR3 is CASSPAGARTEAFF. CDR3 DNA sequence: TGTGCCAGCAGCCCAGCGGGGGCGCGCACTGAAGCTTTCTTT.

This chain uses TRBV28 with TRBJ2-7; 7 bases are shared with TRBD2. CDR1 is MDHEN, CDR2 SYDVKM, per germline. V lost 11 bases and J lost 6; bases outside the gene matches: 13. This CDR3 has 13 amino acids. Here the CDR3 DNA reads TGTGCCCTGGGGGGGAGGGCCGTCCCCGAGCAGTACTTC. Translating gives CALGGRAVPEQYF. Using reference TRBV28 and TRBJ2-7 for the parts outside the CDR3, the full variable domain is DVKVTQSSRYLVKRTGEKVFLECVQDMDHENMFWYRQDPGLGLRLIYFSYDVKMKEKGDIPEGYSVSREKKERFSLILESASTNQTSMYLCALGGRAVPEQYFGPGTRLTVT.

The V call is TRBV30, the J call TRBJ2-1, with D perhaps matching TRBD2 (7 bases). V lost 5 bases, J lost 1 base, and 12 bases lay in between. Germline CDR1 is GTSNPN and CDR2 is SVGIG (reference sequence). There are 14 residues in the CDR3. Here the CDR3 reads CAWGGAGSYNEQFF. In DNA form, the CDR3 reads TGTGCCTGGGGGGGGGCGGGTTCCTACAATGAGCAGTTCTTC.

This clone was found once. The chain uses TRBV7-3 and TRBJ1-1, with TRBD1 matching 8 bases. CDR1 is SGHTA and CDR2 is FQGTGA in the germline V gene. Losses at the gene ends were 5 bases for V and 1 base for J; bases not matched to a gene: 6. This CDR3 has 15 amino acids. The DNA of the CDR3 is TGTGCCAGCAGCGTAAGACAGGGGCCGAACACTGAAGCTTTCTTT. This codes for CASSVRQGPNTEAFF.

The chain employs TRBV19 and TRBJ2-1, with D possibly TRBD2 on 5 matching bases. V was clipped by 5 bases and J by 1 base, with 15 bases between them. This CDR3 has 16 amino acids. The germline gives CDR1 LNHDA, CDR2 SQIVND (reference sequence). Here the CDR3 reads CASSPPGGRSYNEQFF. CDR3 DNA sequence: TGTGCCAGTAGTCCCCCAGGCGGGCGGTCCTACAATGAGCAGTTCTTC.

The V call is TRBV18, the J call TRBJ2-5; maybe TRBD1 (6 bases). Trimming took off 3 bases at V and 2 bases at J, with 7 bases between the two ends. The CDR3 loop spans 13 amino acids. Germline lookup yields CDR1 KGHSH and CDR2 LQKENI. CDR3 sequence (DNA): TGTGCCAGCTCACCCGACAGGCAAGAGACCCAGTACTTC. This codes for CASSPDRQETQYF.

This chain connects TRBV5-1 to TRBJ2-3; D is perhaps TRBD1 (7 bases). Trimming took off 2 bases at V and 3 bases at J, with 13 bases between the two ends. CDR3 length: 15 residues. Germline V gene sequence: CDR1 SGHRS, CDR2 YFSETQ. DNA of the CDR3: TGCGCCAGCAGCTTACGGGCAGGGGGGACAGATACGCAGTATTTT. As protein: CASSLRAGGTDTQYF.

This clone was seen a single time. The V and J genes are TRBV20-1 and TRBJ1-4; D is ambiguous. This CDR3 has 11 amino acids. Trimming removed 6 bases from V and 7 bases from J, with 9 bases in between. Per the germline V gene, CDR1 is DFQATT and CDR2 is SNEGSKA (reference sequence). DNA for the CDR3: TGCAGTGCCCGACGGGGTGAAAAACTGTTTTTT. As protein: CSARRGEKLFF.

This chain uses TRBV7-2 with TRBJ1-5, with a tentative D call TRBD1 (5 bases). V lost 5 bases, J lost 6 bases, and 17 bases lay in between. The CDR3 is made up of 15 amino acids. Germline assignment: CDR1 SGHTA and CDR2 FQGNSA. In DNA form, the CDR3 reads TGTGCCAGCAGCCTTACCCCGACAGCTCCTCAGCCCCAGCATTTT. It encodes CASSLTPTAPQPQHF.

V usage is TRBV27 and J usage is TRBJ2-7, with 9 positions matching TRBD1. Trimming took 5 bases from V and 3 from J; bases not matched to a gene: 2. CDR3 length: 13 amino acids. Per the germline V gene, CDR1 is MNHEY and CDR2 is SMNVEV (reference sequence). As DNA, the CDR3 is TGTGCCAGCAGTCCGGGACAGGGCTACGAGCAGTACTTC. Encoded protein: CASSPGQGYEQYF.

The rearrangement links TRBV5-1 to TRBJ2-7, with 11 bases aligning to TRBD2. The CDR3 sequence is 16 residues long. Germline V lookup: CDR1 SGHRS, CDR2 YFSETQ. After removal of 4 bases from V and 4 bases from J, the junction contained 10 bases not matched to a gene. The CDR3 region is CASSIGTSGRLYEQYF. CDR3 DNA: TGCGCCAGCAGCATCGGGACTAGCGGAAGACTATACGAGCAGTACTTC.

The chain is built from TRBV7-3 and TRBJ2-6; unclear D gene. The CDR3 is 18 amino acids. The V end lost 1 base, the J end lost 0 bases, and 13 bases lay between the germline ends. Germline V gene sequence: CDR1 SGHTA, CDR2 FQGTGA. The CDR3 DNA reads as TGTGCCAGCAGCTTAAGATCCGTCGCGAGCTCTGGGGCCAACGTCCTGACTTTC. This encodes CASSLRSVASSGANVLTF.

This clone was seen a single time. The chain carries TRBV18 and TRBJ2-5; 8 bases are shared with TRBD1. V gave up 0 bases and J gave up 5 bases; unmatched junction bases: 8. The CDR3 is made up of 16 amino acids. CDR1 KGHSH and CDR2 LQKENI come from the germline V gene. CDR3 amino acids: CASSPPPGGKGETQYF. For the CDR3, the DNA is TGTGCCAGCTCACCACCCCCAGGGGGCAAGGGGGAGACCCAGTACTTC.

The chain recombines TRBV11-2 with TRBJ2-5, with 8 nucleotides matching TRBD2. Trimming removed 5 bases from V and 3 bases from J; junction bases left unmatched: 5. The CDR3 loop spans 14 amino acids. Germline V lookup: CDR1 SGHAT, CDR2 FQNNGV. CDR3 nucleotides: TGTGCCAGCAGCCCTGGACTAGCAGAAGAGACCCAGTACTTC. Translating gives CASSPGLAEETQYF.

This clone occurred a few times. The chain joins TRBV4-1 to TRBJ2-1; D remains unclear. Germline CDR1 and CDR2: MGHRA and YSYEKL. Trimming pared 4 bases from V and 0 bases from J, leaving 10 bases between. CDR3 length equals 15 residues. Written as DNA, the CDR3 is TGCGCCAGCAGCCTCAGGCGTAGCTCCTACAATGAGCAGTTCTTC. Amino acid sequence: CASSLRRSSYNEQFF.

This chain links TRBV7-9 with TRBJ1-2; D possibly corresponds to TRBD1 (6 bases). The CDR3 contains 14 residues. Trimming stripped 3 bases from V and 6 bases from J, with 14 bases between. Germline assignment: CDR1 SEHNR and CDR2 FQNEAQ (reference sequence). The CDR3 protein is CASSLGQTWNGYTF. The CDR3 DNA is TGTGCCAGCAGCTTGGGACAAACCTGGAATGGCTACACCTTC.

The chain combines TRBV4-3 with TRBJ2-5, with D maybe TRBD2 (7 bases). The CDR3 length is 16 residues. Trimming left V 0 bases short and J 9 bases short, with 20 bases between. Germline assignment: CDR1 LGHNA and CDR2 YSLEER. The CDR3 DNA reads as TGCGCCAGCAGCCAAGAAGGGGGGGCTAGGCCGACGGCCCAGTACTTC. This gives the protein CASSQEGGARPTAQYF.

This clone was counted once. The genes are TRBV6-5 and TRBJ1-5; D gene unclear. Germline values: CDR1 MNHEY, CDR2 SVGAGI. V was shortened by 4 bases and J by 0 bases, with 7 bases between the two germline ends. The CDR3 has 14 amino acids. This CDR3 is CASSSYSSNQPQHF. Here the CDR3 DNA reads TGTGCCAGCAGTTCATACTCTAGCAATCAGCCCCAGCATTTT.

The rearrangement uses TRBV2 and TRBJ1-2; 8 nucleotides match TRBD1. The germline CDR1 and CDR2 sequences are SNHLY and FYNNEI. The CDR3 length is 13 residues. J was trimmed by 3 bases and V by 5 bases; bases with no gene match: 2. The CDR3 bases are TGTGCCAGCAGTAGGGGACAGGACTATGGCTACACCTTC. As protein: CASSRGQDYGYTF.

The chain couples TRBV5-6 to TRBJ1-6; TRBD1 is a possible D gene (5 bases). The germline CDR1 and CDR2 sequences are SGHDT and YYEEEE. The CDR3 has 17 amino acids. The V end was cut by 4 bases, the J end by 4 bases, with 18 bases between. The CDR3 nucleotides are TGTGCCAGCAGCCCGTGGGGCCAGGGCCTATATAATTCACCCCTCCACTTT. It codes for CASSPWGQGLYNSPLHF.

About this clone: A read error may account for a junction end that differs from germline. The CDR3, as DNA: TGTGCCAGCAGTCAAGATTGGGCCGGCGCCAATGAGCAGTTCTTC. Translated, it gives CASSQDWAGANEQFF. This chain uses TRBV4-2 with TRBJ2-1; D uncertain. The CDR3 runs to 15 residues. Looked up from germline, CDR1 is LGHNA and CDR2 is YNFKEQ.

The chain links TRBV28 to TRBJ1-2; no reliable D call. This CDR3 contains 12 residues. Trimming shortened V by 11 bases and J by 5 bases, and 15 bases separated the two germline ends. Germline V lookup: CDR1 MDHEN, CDR2 SYDVKM. The CDR3 nucleotides read TGTGCCGGCGCGGGTGGGGTTTATGGCTACACCTTC. Amino acid sequence: CAGAGGVYGYTF.

The V gene is TRBV30, the J gene TRBJ2-5, with 9 positions matching TRBD1. The CDR3 runs 14 residues. The V gene end was trimmed by 1 base and the J gene end by 10 bases; junction bases not matched to a gene: 10. The germline V gene has CDR1 GTSNPN and CDR2 SVGIG (reference sequence). The CDR3 DNA reads TGTGCCTGGAGTGCCACAGGGGGCTGGGAGGTCCAGTACTTC. Protein: CAWSATGGWEVQYF. Full variable domain (outside the CDR3, taken from reference TRBV30 and TRBJ2-5): SQTIHQWPATLVQPVGSPLSLECTVEGTSNPNLYWYRQAAGRGLQLLFYSVGIGQISSEVPQNLSASRPQDRQFILSSKKLLLSDSGFYLCAWSATGGWEVQYFGPGTRLLVL.

In its sample, this clone was seen many times. The J gene is TRBJ2-1, the V gene TRBV28; TRBD2 aligns across 10 bases. The CDR3 runs to 15 residues. V lost 5 bases to trimming and J lost 7 bases; unmatched junction nucleotides: 8. Germline-derived CDR1 and CDR2 are MDHEN and SYDVKM. The CDR3 region is CASSALAGEKNEQFF. In DNA, the CDR3 is TGTGCCAGCAGTGCTCTAGCGGGAGAGAAGAATGAGCAGTTCTTC.

The rearrangement uses TRBV2 and TRBJ1-5; 9 nucleotides agree with TRBD1. The CDR3 has 14 amino acids. CDR1 and CDR2 (germline): SNHLY, FYNNEI. J was trimmed by 6 bases and V by 8 bases; bases with no gene match: 8. The CDR3 here is CASQGTGGTQPQHF. CDR3 bases: TGTGCCAGCCAGGGAACAGGGGGCACTCAGCCCCAGCATTTT.

V gene TRBV28 combines with J gene TRBJ1-5; a weak D match, TRBD1 (5 bases). Germline values: CDR1 MDHEN, CDR2 SYDVKM. The CDR3 loop spans 16 amino acids. The V gene lost 6 bases and the J gene lost 5 bases, with 20 bases spanning the gap. DNA for the CDR3: TGTGCCAGCAGCCCCCTTAGATCGCAGGGCTATCAGCCCCAGCATTTT. Residues: CASSPLRSQGYQPQHF.

V gene TRBV18 combines with J gene TRBJ2-2; 9 nucleotides match TRBD1. The CDR3 has 16 amino acids. Per the germline V gene, CDR1 is KGHSH and CDR2 is LQKENI. With V trimmed by 0 bases and J by 1 base, 0 bases remained unmatched. The CDR3 nucleotides are TGTGCCAGCTCACCACCGGGACAGGGGAACACCGGGGAGCTGTTTTTT. Its protein is CASSPPGQGNTGELFF. Supplemented by reference TRBV18 and TRBJ2-2, the full variable domain reads NAGVMQNPRHLVRRRGQEARLRCSPMKGHSHVYWYRQLPEEGLKFMVYLQKENIIDESGMPKERFSAEFPKEGPSILRIQQVVRGDSAAYFCASSPPGQGNTGELFFGEGSRLTVL.